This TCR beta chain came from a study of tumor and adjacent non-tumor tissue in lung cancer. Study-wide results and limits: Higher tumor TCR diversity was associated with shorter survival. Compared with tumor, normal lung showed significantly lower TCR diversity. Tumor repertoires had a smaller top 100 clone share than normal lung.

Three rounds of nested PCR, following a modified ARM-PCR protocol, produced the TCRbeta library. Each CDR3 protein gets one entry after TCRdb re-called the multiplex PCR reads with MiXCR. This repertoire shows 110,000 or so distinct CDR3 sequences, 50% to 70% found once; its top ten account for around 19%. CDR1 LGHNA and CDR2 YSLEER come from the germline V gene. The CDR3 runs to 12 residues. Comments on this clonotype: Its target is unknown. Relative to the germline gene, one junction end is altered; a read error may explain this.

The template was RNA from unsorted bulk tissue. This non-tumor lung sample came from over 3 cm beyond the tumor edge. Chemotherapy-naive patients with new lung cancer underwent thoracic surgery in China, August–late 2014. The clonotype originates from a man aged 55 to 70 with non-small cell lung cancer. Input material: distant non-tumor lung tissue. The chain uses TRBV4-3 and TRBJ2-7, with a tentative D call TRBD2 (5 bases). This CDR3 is CPSSRGYGEQYF. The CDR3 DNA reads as TGCCCCAGCAGCCGAGGGTACGGCGAGCAGTATTTC.